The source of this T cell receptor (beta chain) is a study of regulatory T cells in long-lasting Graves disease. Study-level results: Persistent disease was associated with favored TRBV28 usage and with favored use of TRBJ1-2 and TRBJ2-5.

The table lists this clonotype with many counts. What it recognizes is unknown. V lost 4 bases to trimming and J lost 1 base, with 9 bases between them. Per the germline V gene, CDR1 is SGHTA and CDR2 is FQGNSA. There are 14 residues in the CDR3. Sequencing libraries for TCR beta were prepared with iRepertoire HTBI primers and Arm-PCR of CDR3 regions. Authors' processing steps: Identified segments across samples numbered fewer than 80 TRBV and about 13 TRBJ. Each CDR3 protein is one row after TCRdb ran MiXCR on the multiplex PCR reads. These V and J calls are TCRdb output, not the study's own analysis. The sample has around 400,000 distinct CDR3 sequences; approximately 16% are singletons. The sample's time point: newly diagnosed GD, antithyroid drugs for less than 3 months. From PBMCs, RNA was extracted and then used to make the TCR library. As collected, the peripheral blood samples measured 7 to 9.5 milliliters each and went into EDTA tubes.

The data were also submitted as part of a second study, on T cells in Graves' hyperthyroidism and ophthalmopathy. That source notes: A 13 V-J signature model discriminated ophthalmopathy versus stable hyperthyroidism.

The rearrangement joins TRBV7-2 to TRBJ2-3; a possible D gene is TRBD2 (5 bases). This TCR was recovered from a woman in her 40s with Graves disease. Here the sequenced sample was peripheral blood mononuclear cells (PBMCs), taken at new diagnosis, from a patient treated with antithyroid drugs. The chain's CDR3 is CASSSWTGTDTQYF. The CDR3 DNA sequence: TGTGCCAGCAGCTCCTGGACTGGCACAGATACGCAGTATTTT.